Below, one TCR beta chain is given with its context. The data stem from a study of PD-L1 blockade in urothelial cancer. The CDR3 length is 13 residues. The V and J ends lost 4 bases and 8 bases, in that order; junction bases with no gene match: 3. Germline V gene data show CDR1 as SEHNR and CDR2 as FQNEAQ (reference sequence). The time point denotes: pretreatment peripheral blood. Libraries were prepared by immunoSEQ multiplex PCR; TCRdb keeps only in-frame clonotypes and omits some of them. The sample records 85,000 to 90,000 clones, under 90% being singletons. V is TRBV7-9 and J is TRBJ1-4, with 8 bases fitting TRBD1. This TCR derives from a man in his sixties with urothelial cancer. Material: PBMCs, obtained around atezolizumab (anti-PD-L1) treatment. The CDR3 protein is CASSSDRGEKLFF. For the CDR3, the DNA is TGTGCCAGCAGCTCTGACAGGGGAGAAAAACTGTTTTTT.